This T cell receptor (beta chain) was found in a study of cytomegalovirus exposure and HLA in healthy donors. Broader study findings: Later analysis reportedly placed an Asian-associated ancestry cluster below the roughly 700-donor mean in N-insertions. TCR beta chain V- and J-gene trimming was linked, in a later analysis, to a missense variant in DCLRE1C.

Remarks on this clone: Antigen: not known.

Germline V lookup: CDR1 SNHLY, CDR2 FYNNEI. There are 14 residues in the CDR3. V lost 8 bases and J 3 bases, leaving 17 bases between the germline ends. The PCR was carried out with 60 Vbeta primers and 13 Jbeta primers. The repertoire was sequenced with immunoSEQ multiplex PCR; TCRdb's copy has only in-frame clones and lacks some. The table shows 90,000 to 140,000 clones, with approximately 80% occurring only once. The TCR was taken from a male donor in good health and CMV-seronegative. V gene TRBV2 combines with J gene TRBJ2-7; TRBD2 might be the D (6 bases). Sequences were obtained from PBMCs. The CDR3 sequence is CASHSLGGDYEQYF. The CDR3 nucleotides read TGTGCCAGCCACTCTTTGGGCGGGGACTACGAGCAGTACTTC. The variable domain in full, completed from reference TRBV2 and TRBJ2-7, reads EPEVTQTPSHQVTQMGQEVILRCVPISNHLYFYWYRQILGQKVEFLVSFYNNEISEKSEIFDDQFSVERPDGSNFTLKIRSTKLEDSAMYFCASHSLGGDYEQYFGPGTRLTVT.